Following are 8 T cell receptor beta chains from one sample sequenced in a study of regulatory T cells in long-lasting Graves disease. Stated time point: newly diagnosed GD, antithyroid drugs for less than 3 months. PBMCs provided the RNA from which the TCR library was made. Building the TCR beta libraries relied on iRepertoire HTBI primers, and CDR3 regions underwent Arm-PCR. TCRdb re-derived calls from the multiplex PCR reads in MiXCR, one entry per CDR3 protein. The table shows roughly 610,000 distinct CDR3 sequences, with about 16% occurring only once. These data are also associated with another study on T cells in Graves' hyperthyroidism and ophthalmopathy.

Sample: peripheral blood mononuclear cells (PBMCs), taken at new diagnosis, from a patient treated with antithyroid drugs. All receptors derive from a woman aged 30 to 39 with Graves disease.

Only a few counts were recorded for this clonotype. The CDR3 DNA sequence: TGTGCCAGCAGTTACCCGATGATCGGGACAGGGGTCACAGATACGCAGTATTTT. It encodes CASSYPMIGTGVTDTQYF. The chain carries TRBV6-5 and TRBJ2-3, with 10 bases matching TRBD1. Germline-derived CDR1 and CDR2 are MNHEY and SVGAGI. Losses at the gene ends were 2 bases for V and 2 bases for J; bases not matched to a gene: 10. The CDR3 length is 18 residues.

V gene TRBV5-6 combines with J gene TRBJ1-5; 8 bases map to TRBD1. The CDR3 has 15 amino acids. Germline loops: CDR1 SGHDT, CDR2 YYEEEE. The ends lost 2 bases at V and 3 bases at J; junction bases unmatched: 4. CDR3 nucleotide sequence: TGTGCCAGCAGCTTTGGGACAGGTCTCAATCAGCCCCAGCATTTT. This encodes CASSFGTGLNQPQHF.

This clonotype was seen at least ten times. This chain joins TRBV2 and TRBJ1-4, with 7 nucleotides matching TRBD1. The V segment lost 7 bases and the J segment 5 bases; nucleotides outside the gene matches: 7. Germline values: CDR1 SNHLY, CDR2 FYNNEI. The CDR3 is 14 residues long. CDR3 region: CASTHGTDNEKLFF. CDR3 in DNA: TGTGCCAGCACTCACGGGACAGACAATGAAAAACTGTTTTTT.

This clonotype was recorded many times. The genes are TRBV6-1 and TRBJ1-1, with 9 bases lining up with TRBD1. Germline CDR1 reads MNHNS; CDR2 reads SASEGT. The CDR3 length is 15 residues. The junction had 5 bases not matched to a gene; V was cut back by 6 bases and J by 0 bases. This CDR3 reads CASSHRDRVNTEAFF. The CDR3 DNA follows: TGTGCCAGCAGCCACCGGGACAGGGTGAACACTGAAGCTTTCTTT.

This clonotype came up once. The chain couples TRBV28 to TRBJ2-1; D could derive from TRBD1 or TRBD2 (5 bases each). Germline-derived CDR1 and CDR2 are MDHEN and SYDVKM. V lost 5 bases, J lost 2 bases, and 16 bases lay in between. The CDR3 is 16 amino acids. CDR3 sequence (DNA): TGTGCCAGCAGTGACACGAGGGGTGCAACCTACAATGAGCAGTTCTTC. Translated, it gives CASSDTRGATYNEQFF.

The chain combines TRBV7-9 with TRBJ2-2; 12 positions agree with TRBD2. J was trimmed by 6 bases and V by 5 bases; bases with no gene match: 7. The V gene's germline CDR1 is SEHNR and CDR2 FQNEAQ (reference sequence). This CDR3 spans 16 amino acids. DNA of the CDR3: TGTGCCAGCAGCCCTAGCGGGAGGGCCGGGTCCGGGGAGCTGTTTTTT. Translated: CASSPSGRAGSGELFF.

This clonotype was counted between two and nine times. V gene TRBV11-2 combines with J gene TRBJ2-1; D not certain. CDR3 length: 15 amino acids. The V end lost 1 base, the J end lost 1 base, and 8 bases lay between the germline ends. Germline CDR1 is SGHAT and CDR2 is FQNNGV. CDR3 bases: TGTGCCAGCAGCTTAGCGCCTTCGTCCTACAATGAGCAGTTCTTC. This codes for CASSLAPSSYNEQFF.

The table lists this clonotype with many counts. The rearrangement links TRBV2 to TRBJ2-3; 11 nucleotides line up with TRBD2. Trimming removed 6 bases from V and 1 base from J; junction bases left unmatched: 3. This CDR3 is 15 amino acids long. The germline V gene encodes CDR1 SNHLY and CDR2 FYNNEI. The CDR3 nucleotides are TGTGCCAGCAGCGAGGGACTAGCGGGCACAGATACGCAGTATTTT. It codes for CASSEGLAGTDTQYF.